These 24 T cell receptor beta chains originate from one sample sequenced in a study of T cell changes during pregnancy in multiple sclerosis. The assay was immunoSEQ multiplex PCR, and TCRdb's table has in-frame clones only and misses some. The sample carries around 110,000 clones, around 93% recorded once. The sample in question was peripheral blood, obtained in the third trimester of pregnancy. These receptors were taken from a female donor in good health, enrolled as a control in a pregnancy study.

V gene TRBV25-1 combines with J gene TRBJ1-1; maybe TRBD1 (5 bases). V lost 1 base and J 6 bases, leaving 12 bases between the germline ends. Germline V gene sequence: CDR1 MGHDK, CDR2 SYGVNS. The CDR3 contains 14 residues. This CDR3 reads CASSEWAQGPEAFF. The CDR3 DNA is TGTGCCAGCAGTGAATGGGCCCAGGGTCCTGAAGCTTTCTTT.

The genes are TRBV5-1 and TRBJ2-1, with a weak D call TRBD2 (7 bases). Germline V gives CDR1 SGHRS, CDR2 YFSETQ. Between the trimmed V and J ends, which lost 5 bases and 1 base, there was a span of 13 bases. This CDR3 spans 15 amino acids. CDR3 DNA sequence: TGCGCCAGCAGGGAGGGGGGGACGTCCTACAATGAGCAGTTCTTC. This gives the protein CASREGGTSYNEQFF.

The CDR3 loop is CASTDAGQCNQPQHF. CDR3 nucleotides: TGTGCCAGCACCGACGCGGGACAGTGCAATCAGCCCCAGCATTTT. V is TRBV6-4 and J is TRBJ1-5; 7 bases agree with TRBD1. Germline CDR1 MRHNA, CDR2 SNTAGT. The CDR3 has 15 amino acids. V was pared by 7 bases and J by 2 bases, with 8 bases of the junction left unmatched.

This rearrangement joins TRBV4-2 to TRBJ2-2, with TRBD2 matching 9 bases. The CDR3 is made up of 18 amino acids. Germline CDR1 LGHNA, CDR2 YNFKEQ. The ends lost 4 bases at V and 3 bases at J; junction bases unmatched: 12. This CDR3 reads CASSPPGAGGADTGELFF. CDR3 bases: TGTGCCAGCAGCCCGCCGGGGGCGGGGGGGGCCGACACCGGGGAGCTGTTTTTT.

The rearrangement uses TRBV19 and TRBJ2-2; a weak D match, TRBD1 (5 bases). V was cut by 10 bases and J by 5 bases, with 11 bases left in between. The CDR3 loop spans 12 amino acids. CDR1 and CDR2 from the germline V gene are LNHDA and SQIVND (reference sequence). CDR3 DNA sequence: TGTGCCACCCTTAAGGGGACCGGGGAGCTGTTTTTT. It is translated as CATLKGTGELFF.

The genes are TRBV5-6 and TRBJ2-1, with 7 bases identical to TRBD1. Trimming removed 5 bases from V and 7 bases from J; junction bases left unmatched: 15. The CDR3 has 16 residues. Germline V gene lookup returns CDR1 SGHDT and CDR2 YYEEEE. CDR3 nucleotides: TGTGCCAGCAGTAAAAAAGACAGGGTTTATTTGAATGAGCAGTTCTTC. Translated: CASSKKDRVYLNEQFF.

The chain joins TRBV5-6 to TRBJ1-1, with D maybe TRBD1 (6 bases). This CDR3 is 14 amino acids long. The ends were cut back, 2 bases at V and 1 base at J, with 9 bases in the middle. Germline CDR1 SGHDT, CDR2 YYEEEE. For the CDR3, the DNA is TGTGCCAGCAGCTTCGGACAGTCGAACACTGAAGCTTTCTTT. Its translation: CASSFGQSNTEAFF.

The chain couples TRBV5-4 to TRBJ2-7; possibly TRBD1 for D (5 bases). V was cut by 4 bases and J by 5 bases, with 19 bases left in between. This CDR3 has 15 residues. The germline V gene encodes CDR1 SGHNT and CDR2 YYREEE (reference sequence). The DNA of the CDR3 is TGTGCCAGCAGCCAATCCCCCGCAGGGTACCACGAGCAGTACTTC. Residues: CASSQSPAGYHEQYF.

The rearrangement links TRBV4-3 to TRBJ2-7; D not resolved. V was cut by 0 bases and J by 9 bases, with 18 bases left in between. The germline gives CDR1 LGHNA, CDR2 YSLEER. The CDR3 has 15 residues. The CDR3 nucleotides are TGCGCCAGCAGCCAAGATGGGCAAACTCCTACGAGGCAGTACTTC. It translates to CASSQDGQTPTRQYF.

This chain connects TRBV4-1 to TRBJ1-1; the D is unclear. The CDR3 loop spans 15 amino acids. CDR1 MGHRA and CDR2 YSYEKL come from the germline V gene. V lost 1 base and J lost 0, with 9 bases in between. This chain's CDR3 is CASSQAGGVNTEAFF. The CDR3 DNA reads as TGCGCCAGCAGCCAAGCGGGCGGGGTGAACACTGAAGCTTTCTTT.

A word on this clone: At one end, the junction sequence differs from germline, possibly due to a read error. V and J are TRBV5-1 and TRBJ1-1; D unresolved. The CDR3 is 14 amino acids. The V gene's germline CDR1 is SGHRS and CDR2 YFSETQ. The CDR3 here is CTSSLDSRSTEAFF. For the CDR3, the DNA is TGCACCAGCAGCTTAGATAGCCGGAGCACTGAAGCTTTCTTT.

This chain links TRBV14 with TRBJ2-1; TRBD1 might be the D (6 bases). Germline values: CDR1 SGHDN, CDR2 FVKESK. This CDR3 spans 15 amino acids. V lost 4 bases, J lost 8 bases, and 18 bases lay in between. As DNA, the CDR3 is TGTGCCAGCAGCCTCCAGGGGATGTCTCGGGATGAGCAGTTCTTC. It yields the protein CASSLQGMSRDEQFF.

The chain joins TRBV4-3 to TRBJ1-2; no definite D call. This CDR3 region has 14 residues. Germline CDR1 reads LGHNA; CDR2 reads YSLEER. V was shortened by 0 bases and J by 8 bases, with 13 bases between the two germline ends. The CDR3 loop is CASSQDEGGRGYTF. CDR3 coding DNA: TGCGCCAGCAGCCAAGATGAGGGCGGTCGGGGCTACACCTTC.

This clone was recorded once. The gene calls are TRBV19 and TRBJ1-1; perhaps TRBD1 as D (6 bases). Trimming shortened V by 5 bases and J by 1 base, and 11 bases separated the two germline ends. The CDR3 is 14 residues long. Looked up from germline, CDR1 is LNHDA and CDR2 is SQIVND (reference sequence). CDR3 DNA sequence: TGTGCCAGTAGTGCAGGGGACCGGAACACTGAAGCTTTCTTT. It yields the protein CASSAGDRNTEAFF. Filled out from reference TRBV19 and TRBJ1-1, the complete variable domain reads DGGITQSPKYLFRKEGQNVTLSCEQNLNHDAMYWYRQDPGQGLRLIYYSQIVNDFQKGDIAEGYSVSREKKESFPLTVTSAQKNPTAFYLCASSAGDRNTEAFFGQGTRLTVV.

The chain uses TRBV2 and TRBJ1-2; tentative D call: TRBD1 (6 bases). CDR3 size: 13 residues. Germline CDR1 is SNHLY and CDR2 is FYNNEI. The ends were cut back, 9 bases at V and 1 base at J, with 12 bases in the middle. The CDR3 loop reads CARENRDNYGYTF. The CDR3 DNA reads TGTGCCAGGGAAAACAGGGATAACTATGGCTACACCTTC.

The V call is TRBV27, the J call TRBJ2-2, with D perhaps TRBD1 (5 bases). This CDR3 is 15 amino acids long. Trimming stripped 3 bases from V and 1 base from J, with 9 bases between. Germline CDR1 and CDR2: MNHEY and SMNVEV (reference sequence). CDR3 residues: CASSFQTGNTGELFF. In nucleotides, the CDR3 is TGTGCCAGCAGTTTCCAAACAGGGAACACCGGGGAGCTGTTTTTT.

This clone was observed once. This chain links TRBV29-1 with TRBJ2-7; D possibly corresponds to TRBD1 (6 bases). The germline V gene encodes CDR1 SQVTM and CDR2 ANQGSEA. The ends were cut back, 7 bases at V and 3 bases at J, with 10 bases in the middle. This CDR3 is 11 amino acids long. The CDR3 region is CSGLQGYEQYF. CDR3 DNA: TGCAGCGGGCTACAGGGCTACGAGCAGTACTTC.

V and J are TRBV15 and TRBJ1-1; tentatively, D is TRBD1 (5 bases). CDR3 size: 13 residues. Germline-derived CDR1 and CDR2 are LNHNV and YYDKDF (reference sequence). Trimming shortened V by 1 base and J by 6 bases, and 9 bases separated the two germline ends. The CDR3 protein is CATSRGGQSEAFF. The CDR3 bases are TGTGCCACCAGCAGAGGGGGCCAGTCTGAAGCTTTCTTT.

The V gene is TRBV7-3, the J gene TRBJ2-1; possible D gene TRBD2, 6 bases. The V end was cut by 2 bases, the J end by 8 bases, with 13 bases between. The CDR3 is made up of 14 amino acids. Germline CDR1 reads SGHTA; CDR2 reads FQGTGA. CDR3: CASSLYPSDDEQFF. The CDR3 DNA reads TGTGCCAGCAGCTTATATCCTAGCGACGATGAGCAGTTCTTC.

The chain has TRBV18 and TRBJ1-1; the D is unclear. Germline-derived CDR1 and CDR2 are KGHSH and LQKENI. Trimming removed 3 bases at V and 4 bases at J, with 12 bases between. This CDR3 comprises 14 residues. The DNA for the CDR3 is TGTGCCAGCTCACCTGTTTTACTTACCACTGAAGCTTTCTTT. Its translation: CASSPVLLTTEAFF.

V and J are TRBV9 and TRBJ2-7, with TRBD1 matching over 11 bases. V lost 4 bases, J lost 5 bases, and 8 bases stayed unmatched. The CDR3 sequence is 15 residues long. CDR1 and CDR2 from the germline V gene are SGDLS and YYNGEE. Here the CDR3 reads CASSSWTGGADEQYF. The CDR3, as DNA: TGTGCCAGCAGCTCATGGACAGGGGGCGCGGACGAGCAGTACTTC.

The chain combines TRBV15 with TRBJ1-3; D is ambiguous. This CDR3 comprises 16 residues. V lost 1 base, J lost 0 bases, and 10 bases lay in between. CDR1 is LNHNV and CDR2 is YYDKDF in the germline V gene (reference sequence). CDR3 region: CATSRGAVYSGNTIYF. In nucleotides, the CDR3 is TGTGCCACCAGCAGAGGGGCCGTATACTCTGGAAACACCATATATTTT.

This chain connects TRBV19 to TRBJ1-5; 9 bases are shared with TRBD1. The ends lost 5 bases at V and 0 bases at J; junction bases unmatched: 5. The CDR3 loop spans 16 amino acids. Per the germline V gene, CDR1 is LNHDA and CDR2 is SQIVND (reference sequence). CDR3 sequence (DNA): TGTGCCAGTAGTCTGCGGACAGGGGATAGCAATCAGCCCCAGCATTTT. Translating it yields CASSLRTGDSNQPQHF.

The genes are TRBV30 and TRBJ1-3; D perhaps matches TRBD1 (5 bases). V was cut by 0 bases and J by 4 bases, with 13 bases left in between. This CDR3 has 15 residues. The germline gives CDR1 GTSNPN, CDR2 SVGIG (reference sequence). In DNA form, the CDR3 reads TGTGCCTGGAGTGTACCCAGGGCTAACGGAAACACCATATATTTT. It is translated as CAWSVPRANGNTIYF.